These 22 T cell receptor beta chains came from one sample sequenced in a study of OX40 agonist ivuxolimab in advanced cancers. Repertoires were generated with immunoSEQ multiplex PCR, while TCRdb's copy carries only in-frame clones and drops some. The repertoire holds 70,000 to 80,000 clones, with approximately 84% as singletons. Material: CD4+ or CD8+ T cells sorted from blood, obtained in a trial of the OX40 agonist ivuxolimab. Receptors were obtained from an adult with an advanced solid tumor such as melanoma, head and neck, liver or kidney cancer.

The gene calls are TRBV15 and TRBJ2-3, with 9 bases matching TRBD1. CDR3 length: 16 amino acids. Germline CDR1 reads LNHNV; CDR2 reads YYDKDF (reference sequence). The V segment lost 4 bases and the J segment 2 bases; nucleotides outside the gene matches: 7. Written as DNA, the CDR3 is TGTGCCACCAGCACCGGGACAGGGAGATCCACAGATACGCAGTATTTT. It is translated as CATSTGTGRSTDTQYF.

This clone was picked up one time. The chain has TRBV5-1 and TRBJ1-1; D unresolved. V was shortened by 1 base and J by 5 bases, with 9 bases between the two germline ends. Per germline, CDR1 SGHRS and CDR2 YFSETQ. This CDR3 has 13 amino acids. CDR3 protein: CASSLQEGTEAFF. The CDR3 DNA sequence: TGCGCCAGCAGCTTGCAGGAGGGTACTGAAGCTTTCTTT. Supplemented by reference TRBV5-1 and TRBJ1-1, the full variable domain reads KAGVTQTPRYLIKTRGQQVTLSCSPISGHRSVSWYQQTPGQGLQFLFEYFSETQRNKGNFPGRFSGRQFSNSRSEMNVSTLELGDSALYLCASSLQEGTEAFFGQGTRLTVV.

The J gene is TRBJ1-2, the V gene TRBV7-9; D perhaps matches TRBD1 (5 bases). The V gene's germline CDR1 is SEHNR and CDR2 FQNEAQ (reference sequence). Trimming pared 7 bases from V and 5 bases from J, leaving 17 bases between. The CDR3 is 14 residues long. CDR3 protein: CASTKPGGIYGYTF. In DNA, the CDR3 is TGTGCCAGCACCAAACCGGGGGGTATATATGGCTACACCTTC.

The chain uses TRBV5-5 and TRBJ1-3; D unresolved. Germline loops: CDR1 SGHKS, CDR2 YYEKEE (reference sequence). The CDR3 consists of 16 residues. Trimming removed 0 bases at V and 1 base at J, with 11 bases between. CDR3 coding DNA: TGTGCCAGCAGCTTGGGGGTTAGTGTATCTGGAAACACCATATATTTT. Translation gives CASSLGVSVSGNTIYF.

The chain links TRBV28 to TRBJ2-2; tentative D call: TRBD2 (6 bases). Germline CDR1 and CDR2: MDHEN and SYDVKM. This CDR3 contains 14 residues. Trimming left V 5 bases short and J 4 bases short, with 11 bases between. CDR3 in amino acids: CASSGGKVTGELFF. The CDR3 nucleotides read TGTGCCAGCAGTGGGGGGAAGGTCACCGGGGAGCTGTTTTTT. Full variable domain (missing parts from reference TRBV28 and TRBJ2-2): DVKVTQSSRYLVKRTGEKVFLECVQDMDHENMFWYRQDPGLGLRLIYFSYDVKMKEKGDIPEGYSVSREKKERFSLILESASTNQTSMYLCASSGGKVTGELFFGEGSRLTVL.

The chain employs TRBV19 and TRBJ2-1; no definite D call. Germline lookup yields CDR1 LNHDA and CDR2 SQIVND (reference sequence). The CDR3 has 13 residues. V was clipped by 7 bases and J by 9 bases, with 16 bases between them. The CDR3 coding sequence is TGTGCCAGTAAAGGTAGGACCCAAGGTGAGCAGTTCTTC. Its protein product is CASKGRTQGEQFF.

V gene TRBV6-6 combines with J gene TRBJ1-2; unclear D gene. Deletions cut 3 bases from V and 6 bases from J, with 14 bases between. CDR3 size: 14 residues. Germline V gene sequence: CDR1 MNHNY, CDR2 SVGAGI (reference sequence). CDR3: CASSYSQVGDGYTF. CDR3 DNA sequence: TGTGCCAGCAGTTATAGCCAGGTCGGGGATGGCTACACCTTC.

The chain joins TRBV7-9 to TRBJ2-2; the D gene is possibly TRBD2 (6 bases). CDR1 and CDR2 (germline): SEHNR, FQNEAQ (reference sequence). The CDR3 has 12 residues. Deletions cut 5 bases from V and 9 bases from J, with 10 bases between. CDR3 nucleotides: TGTGCCAGCAGCCTGGACTACCGGGAGCTGTTTTTT. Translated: CASSLDYRELFF.

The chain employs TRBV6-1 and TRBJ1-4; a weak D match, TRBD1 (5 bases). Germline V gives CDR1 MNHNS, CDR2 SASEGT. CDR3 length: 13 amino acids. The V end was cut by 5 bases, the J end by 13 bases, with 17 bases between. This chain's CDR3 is CASSRDGPGTLFF. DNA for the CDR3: TGTGCCAGCAGTCGGGACGGACCGGGAACACTGTTTTTT.

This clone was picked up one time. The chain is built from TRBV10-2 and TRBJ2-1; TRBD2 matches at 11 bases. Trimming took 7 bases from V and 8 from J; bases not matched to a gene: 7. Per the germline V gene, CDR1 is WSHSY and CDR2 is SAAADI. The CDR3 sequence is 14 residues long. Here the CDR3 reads CASKIAGGPYEQFF. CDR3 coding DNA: TGCGCCAGCAAAATAGCGGGAGGGCCCTATGAGCAGTTCTTC.

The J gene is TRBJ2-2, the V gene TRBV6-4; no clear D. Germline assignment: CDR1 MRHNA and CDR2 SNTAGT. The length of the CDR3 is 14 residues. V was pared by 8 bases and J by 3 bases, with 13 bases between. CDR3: CASSSETDTGELFF. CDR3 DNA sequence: TGTGCCAGCTCTTCCGAAACGGACACCGGGGAGCTGTTTTTT.

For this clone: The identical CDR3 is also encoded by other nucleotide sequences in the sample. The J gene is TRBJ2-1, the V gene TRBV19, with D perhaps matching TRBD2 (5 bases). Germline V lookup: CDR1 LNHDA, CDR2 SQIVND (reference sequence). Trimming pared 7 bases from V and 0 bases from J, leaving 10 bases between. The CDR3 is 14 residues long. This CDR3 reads CASISGSSYNEQFF. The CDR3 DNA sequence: TGTGCCAGTATAAGCGGAAGCTCCTACAATGAGCAGTTCTTC.

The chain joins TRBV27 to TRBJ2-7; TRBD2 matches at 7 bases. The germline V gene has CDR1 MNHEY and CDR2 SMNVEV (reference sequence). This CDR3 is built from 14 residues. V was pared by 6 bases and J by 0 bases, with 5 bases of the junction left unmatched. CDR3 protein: CASSWDYSSYEQYF. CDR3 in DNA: TGTGCCAGCAGCTGGGACTATAGCTCCTACGAGCAGTACTTC.

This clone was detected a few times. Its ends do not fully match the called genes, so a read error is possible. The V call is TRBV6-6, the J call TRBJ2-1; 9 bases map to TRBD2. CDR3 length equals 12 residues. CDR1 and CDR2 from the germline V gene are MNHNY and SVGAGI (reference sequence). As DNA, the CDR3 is TGTGCCAGCAGTCACTCTAGCGGGAAGCAGTTCTTC. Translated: CASSHSSGKQFF.

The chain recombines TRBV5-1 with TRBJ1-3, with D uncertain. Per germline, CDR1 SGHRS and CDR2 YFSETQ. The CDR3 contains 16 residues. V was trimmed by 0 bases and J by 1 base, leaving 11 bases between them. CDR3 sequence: CASSLGGDWSGNTIYF. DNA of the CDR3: TGCGCCAGCAGCTTGGGCGGGGATTGGTCTGGAAACACCATATATTTT.

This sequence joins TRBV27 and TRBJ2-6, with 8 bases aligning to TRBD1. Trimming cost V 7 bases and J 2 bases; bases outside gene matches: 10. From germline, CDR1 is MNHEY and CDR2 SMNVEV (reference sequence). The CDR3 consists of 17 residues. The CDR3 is CASNAGTGVPGANVLTF. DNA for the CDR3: TGTGCCAGCAACGCCGGGACAGGCGTCCCTGGGGCCAACGTCCTGACTTTC.

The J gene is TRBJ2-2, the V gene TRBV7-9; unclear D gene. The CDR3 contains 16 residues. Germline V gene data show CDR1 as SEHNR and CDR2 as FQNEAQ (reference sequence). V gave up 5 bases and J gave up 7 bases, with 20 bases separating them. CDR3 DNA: TGTGCCAGCAGCCCAGACATGGGAAGGGTAATCGGGGAGCTGTTTTTT. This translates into CASSPDMGRVIGELFF.

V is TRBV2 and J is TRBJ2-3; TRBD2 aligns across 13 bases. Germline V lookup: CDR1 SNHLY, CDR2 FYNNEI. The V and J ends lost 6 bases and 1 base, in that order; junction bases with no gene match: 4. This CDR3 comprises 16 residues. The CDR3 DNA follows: TGTGCCAGCAGCGACGGACTAGCGGGGGGCACAGATACGCAGTATTTT. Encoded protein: CASSDGLAGGTDTQYF.

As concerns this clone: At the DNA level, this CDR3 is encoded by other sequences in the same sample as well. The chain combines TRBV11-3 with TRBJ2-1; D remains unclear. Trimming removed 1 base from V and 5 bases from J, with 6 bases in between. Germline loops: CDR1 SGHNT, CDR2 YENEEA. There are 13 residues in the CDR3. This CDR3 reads CASSLGTHNEQFF. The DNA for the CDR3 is TGTGCCAGCAGCTTAGGCACTCACAATGAGCAGTTCTTC.

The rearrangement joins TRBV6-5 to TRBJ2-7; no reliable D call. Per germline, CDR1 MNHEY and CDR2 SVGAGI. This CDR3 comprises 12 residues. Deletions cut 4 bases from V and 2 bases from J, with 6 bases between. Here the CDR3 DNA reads TGTGCCAGCAGTTCGGGTCCCTACGAGCAGTACTTC. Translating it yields CASSSGPYEQYF.

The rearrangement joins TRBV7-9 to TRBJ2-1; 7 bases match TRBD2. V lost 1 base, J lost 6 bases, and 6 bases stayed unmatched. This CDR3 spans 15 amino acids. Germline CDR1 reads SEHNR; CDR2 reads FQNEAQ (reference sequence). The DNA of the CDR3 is TGTGCCAGCAGCTTAGAACTAGCGAGAATCAATGAGCAGTTCTTC. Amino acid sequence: CASSLELARINEQFF.

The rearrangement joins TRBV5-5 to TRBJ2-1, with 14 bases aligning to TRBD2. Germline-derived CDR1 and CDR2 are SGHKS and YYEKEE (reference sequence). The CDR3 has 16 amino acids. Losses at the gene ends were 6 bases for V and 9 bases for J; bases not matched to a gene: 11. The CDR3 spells CASTPSPGLAGAEQFF. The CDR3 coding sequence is TGTGCCAGCACCCCTTCTCCGGGACTAGCGGGAGCTGAGCAGTTCTTC.